A single sample is the source of the 5 T cell receptor beta chains below, sequenced in a study of T cells in tuberculosis. Data came from immunoSEQ multiplex PCR; TCRdb stores just in-frame clones and leaves some out. The top ten hold 6.5% to 9% of the sample, which has 25,000 to 35,000 clones, 92% seen once. Time point meaning: new active TB diagnosis, blood taken before or within 7 days of starting treatment. This specimen was PBMCs, taken at tuberculosis diagnosis. The receptors were sampled from an adult with tuberculosis. Some clones in this sample may be carry-over from other donors' samples.

This rearrangement joins TRBV6-6 to TRBJ2-7; D remains ambiguous. The CDR3 consists of 14 residues. Trimming left V 4 bases short and J 3 bases short, with 13 bases between. Per germline, CDR1 MNHNY and CDR2 SVGAGI (reference sequence). CDR3 loop: CASSSVSTHYEQYF. CDR3 coding DNA: TGTGCCAGCAGTTCCGTTTCTACCCACTACGAGCAGTACTTC.

V is TRBV10-3 and J is TRBJ2-7; TRBD1 matches 9 bases. V shed 8 bases and J 2 bases; nucleotides not matched to a gene: 1. The CDR3 consists of 12 residues. Germline V lookup: CDR1 ENHRY, CDR2 SYGVKD. CDR3 in amino acids: CAIGTGPYEQYF. The CDR3 DNA reads TGTGCCATCGGGACAGGGCCCTACGAGCAGTACTTC.

The J gene is TRBJ2-1, the V gene TRBV6-4, with 8 bases matching TRBD2. Trimming cost V 0 bases and J 1 base; bases outside gene matches: 5. Germline lookup yields CDR1 MRHNA and CDR2 SNTAGT. This CDR3 spans 17 amino acids. CDR3 nucleotides: TGTGCCAGCAGTGACTCTGGCGGGGGGCCTTCCTACAATGAGCAGTTCTTC. It yields the protein CASSDSGGGPSYNEQFF.

V usage is TRBV2 and J usage is TRBJ2-2; the match to TRBD2 covers 8 bases. V dropped 2 bases and J dropped 10; count of bases not matched to a gene: 12. There are 16 residues in the CDR3. CDR1 is SNHLY and CDR2 is FYNNEI in the germline V gene. For the CDR3, the DNA is TGTGCCAGCAGTGAATCTTTACCCGGGGGGGCCGAGGAGCTGTTTTTT. It specifies CASSESLPGGAEELFF.

The V call is TRBV5-4, the J call TRBJ2-1, with 9 bases aligning to TRBD2. CDR1 and CDR2 from the germline V gene are SGHNT and YYREEE (reference sequence). The ends lost 4 bases at V and 4 bases at J; junction bases unmatched: 9. The length of the CDR3 is 16 residues. The DNA for the CDR3 is TGTGCCAGCAGCATGGCAGGACTAGCGTTATACAATGAGCAGTTCTTC. Its translation: CASSMAGLALYNEQFF.